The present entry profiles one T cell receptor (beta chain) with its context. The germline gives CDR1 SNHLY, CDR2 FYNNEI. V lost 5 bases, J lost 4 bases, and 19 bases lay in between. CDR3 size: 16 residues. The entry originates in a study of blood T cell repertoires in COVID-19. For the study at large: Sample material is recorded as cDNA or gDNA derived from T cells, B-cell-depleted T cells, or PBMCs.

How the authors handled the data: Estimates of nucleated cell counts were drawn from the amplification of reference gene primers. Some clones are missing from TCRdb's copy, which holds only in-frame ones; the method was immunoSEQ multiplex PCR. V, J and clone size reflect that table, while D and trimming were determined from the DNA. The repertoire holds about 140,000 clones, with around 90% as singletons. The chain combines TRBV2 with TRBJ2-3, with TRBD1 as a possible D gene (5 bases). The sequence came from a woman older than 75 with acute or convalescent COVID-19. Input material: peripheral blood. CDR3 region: CASSIMGPKTPDTQYF. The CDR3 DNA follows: TGTGCCAGCAGTATTATGGGGCCGAAAACCCCAGATACGCAGTATTTT.